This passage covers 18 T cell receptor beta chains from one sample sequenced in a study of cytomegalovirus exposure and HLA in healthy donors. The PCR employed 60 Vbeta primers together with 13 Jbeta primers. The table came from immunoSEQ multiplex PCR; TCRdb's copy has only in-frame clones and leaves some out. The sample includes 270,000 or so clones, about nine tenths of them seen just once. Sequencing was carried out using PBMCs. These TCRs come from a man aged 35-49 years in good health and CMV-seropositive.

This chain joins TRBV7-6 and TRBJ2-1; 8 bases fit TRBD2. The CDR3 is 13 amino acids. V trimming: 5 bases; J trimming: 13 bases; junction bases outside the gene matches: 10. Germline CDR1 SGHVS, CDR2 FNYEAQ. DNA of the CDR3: TGTGCCAGCAGCCTCCGGGGGGGAGCGGAACAGTTCTTC. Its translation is CASSLRGGAEQFF.

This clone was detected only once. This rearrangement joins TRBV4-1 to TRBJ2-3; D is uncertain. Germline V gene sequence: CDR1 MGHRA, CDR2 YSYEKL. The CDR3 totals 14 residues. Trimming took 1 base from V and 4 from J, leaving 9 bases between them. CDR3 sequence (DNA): TGCGCCAGCAGCCAAGTTACGGGTGCAGATACGCAGTATTTT. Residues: CASSQVTGADTQYF.

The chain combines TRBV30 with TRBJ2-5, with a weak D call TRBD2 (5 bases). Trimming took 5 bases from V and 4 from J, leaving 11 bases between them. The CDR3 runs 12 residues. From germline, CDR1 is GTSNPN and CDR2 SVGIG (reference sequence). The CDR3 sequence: CAWETRSETQYF. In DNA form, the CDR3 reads TGTGCCTGGGAAACTAGGTCAGAGACCCAGTACTTC. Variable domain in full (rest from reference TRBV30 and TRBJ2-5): SQTIHQWPATLVQPVGSPLSLECTVEGTSNPNLYWYRQAAGRGLQLLFYSVGIGQISSEVPQNLSASRPQDRQFILSSKKLLLSDSGFYLCAWETRSETQYFGPGTRLLVL.

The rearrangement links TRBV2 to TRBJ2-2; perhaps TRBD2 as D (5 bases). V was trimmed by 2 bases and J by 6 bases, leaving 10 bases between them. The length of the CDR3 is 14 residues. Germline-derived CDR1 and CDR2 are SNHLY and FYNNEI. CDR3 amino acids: CASSEILGAGELFF. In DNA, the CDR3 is TGTGCCAGCAGTGAAATACTCGGGGCCGGGGAGCTGTTTTTT. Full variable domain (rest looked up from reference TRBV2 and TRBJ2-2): EPEVTQTPSHQVTQMGQEVILRCVPISNHLYFYWYRQILGQKVEFLVSFYNNEISEKSEIFDDQFSVERPDGSNFTLKIRSTKLEDSAMYFCASSEILGAGELFFGEGSRLTVL.

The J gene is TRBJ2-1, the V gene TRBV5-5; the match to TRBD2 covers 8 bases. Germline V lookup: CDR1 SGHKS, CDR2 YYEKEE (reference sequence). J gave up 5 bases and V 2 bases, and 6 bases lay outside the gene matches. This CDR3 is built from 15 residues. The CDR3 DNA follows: TGTGCCAGCAGCTTTCGGTCGGGAGGGGACAATGAGCAGTTCTTC. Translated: CASSFRSGGDNEQFF.

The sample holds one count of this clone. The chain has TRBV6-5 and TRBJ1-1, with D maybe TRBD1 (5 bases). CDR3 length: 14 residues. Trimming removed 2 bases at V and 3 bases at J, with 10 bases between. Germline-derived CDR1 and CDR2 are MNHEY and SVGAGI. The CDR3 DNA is TGTGCCAGCAGTTACACGGGAGGGGACACTGAAGCTTTCTTT. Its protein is CASSYTGGDTEAFF.

The chain's CDR3 is CASSSGFYYGYTF. The CDR3 nucleotides read TGTGCCAGCAGCTCGGGGTTTTACTATGGCTACACCTTC. This chain joins TRBV28 and TRBJ1-2; D is uncertain. CDR3 size: 13 residues. The germline V and J ends were trimmed by 6 bases and 3 bases, with 11 bases remaining between them. Per the germline V gene, CDR1 is MDHEN and CDR2 is SYDVKM.

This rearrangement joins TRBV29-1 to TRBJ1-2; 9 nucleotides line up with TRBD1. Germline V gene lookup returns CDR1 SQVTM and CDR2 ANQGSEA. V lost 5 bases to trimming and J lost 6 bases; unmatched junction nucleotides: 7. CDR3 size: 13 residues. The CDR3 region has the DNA TGCAGCGTTTCTTCGGACAGGGGCAATGGCTACACCTTC. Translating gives CSVSSDRGNGYTF.

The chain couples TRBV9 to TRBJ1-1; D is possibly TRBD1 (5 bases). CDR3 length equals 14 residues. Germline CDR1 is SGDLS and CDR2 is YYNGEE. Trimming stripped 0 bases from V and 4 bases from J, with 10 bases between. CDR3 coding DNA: TGTGCCAGCAGCGTAGGGGACTCGGGCACTGAAGCTTTCTTT. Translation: CASSVGDSGTEAFF.

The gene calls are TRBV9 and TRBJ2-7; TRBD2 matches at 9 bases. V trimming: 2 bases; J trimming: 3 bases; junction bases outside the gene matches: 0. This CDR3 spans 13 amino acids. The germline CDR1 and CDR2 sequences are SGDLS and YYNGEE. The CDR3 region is CASSVTSGYEQYF. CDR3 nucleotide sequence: TGTGCCAGCAGCGTGACTAGCGGCTACGAGCAGTACTTC. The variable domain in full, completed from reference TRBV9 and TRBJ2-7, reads DSGVTQTPKHLITATGQRVTLRCSPRSGDLSVYWYQQSLDQGLQFLIQYYNGEERAKGNILERFSAQQFPDLHSELNLSSLELGDSALYFCASSVTSGYEQYFGPGTRLTVT.

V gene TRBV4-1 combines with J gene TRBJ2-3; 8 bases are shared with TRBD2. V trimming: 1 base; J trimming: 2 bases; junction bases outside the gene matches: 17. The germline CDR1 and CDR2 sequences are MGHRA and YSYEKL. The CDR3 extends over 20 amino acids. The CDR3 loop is CASSQVAAGANRWDTDTQYF. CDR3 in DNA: TGCGCCAGCAGCCAAGTCGCAGCGGGAGCAAATAGGTGGGACACAGATACGCAGTATTTT.

The CDR3 loop is CSVSPGRGGTEAFF. CDR3 nucleotide sequence: TGCAGCGTCAGCCCCGGGAGGGGAGGCACTGAAGCTTTCTTT. This chain joins TRBV29-1 and TRBJ1-1; D might be TRBD1 (5 bases). The V gene's germline CDR1 is SQVTM and CDR2 ANQGSEA. The length of the CDR3 is 14 residues. Trimming took off 6 bases at V and 4 bases at J, with 18 bases between the two ends.

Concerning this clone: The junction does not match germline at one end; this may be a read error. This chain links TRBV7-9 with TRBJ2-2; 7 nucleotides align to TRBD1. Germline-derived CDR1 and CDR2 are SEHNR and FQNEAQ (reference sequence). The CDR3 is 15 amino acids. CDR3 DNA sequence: TGTTCCAGCAGCTTATGGCAGGGGGAAGCCGGGGAGCTGTTTTTT. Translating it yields CSSSLWQGEAGELFF.

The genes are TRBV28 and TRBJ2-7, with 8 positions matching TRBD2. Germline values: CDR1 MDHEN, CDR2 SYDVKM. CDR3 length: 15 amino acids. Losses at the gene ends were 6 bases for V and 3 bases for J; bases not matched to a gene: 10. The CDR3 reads CASRGGSGGFYEQYF. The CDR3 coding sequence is TGTGCCAGCAGGGGGGGAAGCGGGGGTTTCTACGAGCAGTACTTC.

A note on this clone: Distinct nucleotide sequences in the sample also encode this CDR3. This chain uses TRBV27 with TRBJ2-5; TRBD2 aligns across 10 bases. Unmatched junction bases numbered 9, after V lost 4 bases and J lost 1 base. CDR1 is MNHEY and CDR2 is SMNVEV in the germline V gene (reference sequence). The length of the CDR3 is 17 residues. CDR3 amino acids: CASSSAGTSVLQETQYF. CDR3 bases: TGTGCCAGCAGTTCCGCCGGGACTAGCGTACTCCAAGAGACCCAGTACTTC.

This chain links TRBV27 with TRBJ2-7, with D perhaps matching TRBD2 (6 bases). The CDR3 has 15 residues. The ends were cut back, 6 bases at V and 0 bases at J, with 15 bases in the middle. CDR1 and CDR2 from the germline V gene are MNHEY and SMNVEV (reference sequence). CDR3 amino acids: CASRSWRESSYEQYF. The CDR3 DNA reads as TGTGCCAGCAGATCTTGGAGGGAGAGCTCCTACGAGCAGTACTTC.

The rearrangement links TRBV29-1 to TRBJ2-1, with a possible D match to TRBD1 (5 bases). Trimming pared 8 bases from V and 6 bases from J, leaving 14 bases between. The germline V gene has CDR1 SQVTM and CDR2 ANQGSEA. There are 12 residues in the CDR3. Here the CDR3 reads CSPRGAANEQFF. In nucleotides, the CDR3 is TGCAGCCCCCGTGGGGCGGCCAATGAGCAGTTCTTC.

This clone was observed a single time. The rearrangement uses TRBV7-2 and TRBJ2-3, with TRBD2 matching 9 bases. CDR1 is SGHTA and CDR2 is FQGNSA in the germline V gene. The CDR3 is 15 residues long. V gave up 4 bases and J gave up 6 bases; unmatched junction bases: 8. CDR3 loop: CASSYSGGSGDTQYF. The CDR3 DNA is TGTGCCAGCAGCTATAGCGGGGGCTCCGGCGATACGCAGTATTTT.